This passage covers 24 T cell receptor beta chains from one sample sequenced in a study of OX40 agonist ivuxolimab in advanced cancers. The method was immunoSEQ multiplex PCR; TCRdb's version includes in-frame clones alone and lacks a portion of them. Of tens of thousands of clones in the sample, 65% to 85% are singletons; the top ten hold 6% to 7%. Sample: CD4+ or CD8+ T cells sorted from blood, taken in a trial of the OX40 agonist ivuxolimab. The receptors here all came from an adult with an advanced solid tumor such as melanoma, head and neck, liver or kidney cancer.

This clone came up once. The CDR3 region is CASSMGGVFQPQHF. The CDR3 DNA reads as TGTGCCAGTAGTATGGGGGGGGTTTTTCAGCCCCAGCATTTT. The rearrangement links TRBV19 to TRBJ1-5, with D maybe TRBD1 (5 bases). The V gene's germline CDR1 is LNHDA and CDR2 SQIVND (reference sequence). The CDR3 runs to 14 residues. Deletions cut 3 bases from V and 6 bases from J, with 12 bases between.

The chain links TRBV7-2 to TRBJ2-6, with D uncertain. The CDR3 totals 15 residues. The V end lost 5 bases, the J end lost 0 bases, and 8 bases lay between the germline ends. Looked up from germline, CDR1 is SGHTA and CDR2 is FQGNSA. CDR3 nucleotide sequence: TGTGCCAGCAGCCCCTACTTCTCTGGGGCCAACGTCCTGACTTTC. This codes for CASSPYFSGANVLTF.

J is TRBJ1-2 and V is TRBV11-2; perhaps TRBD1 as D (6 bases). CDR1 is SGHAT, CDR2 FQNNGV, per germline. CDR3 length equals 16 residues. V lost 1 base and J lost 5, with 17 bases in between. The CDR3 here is CASSLGTRQVLYGYTF. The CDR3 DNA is TGTGCCAGCAGCTTAGGAACAAGACAGGTTCTTTATGGCTACACCTTC.

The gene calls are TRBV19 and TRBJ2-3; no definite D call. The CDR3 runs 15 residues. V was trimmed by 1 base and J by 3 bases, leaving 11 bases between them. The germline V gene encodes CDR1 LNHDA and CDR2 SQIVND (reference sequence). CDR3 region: CASSIAKGLTDTQYF. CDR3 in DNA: TGTGCCAGTAGTATAGCCAAGGGTCTTACAGATACGCAGTATTTT.

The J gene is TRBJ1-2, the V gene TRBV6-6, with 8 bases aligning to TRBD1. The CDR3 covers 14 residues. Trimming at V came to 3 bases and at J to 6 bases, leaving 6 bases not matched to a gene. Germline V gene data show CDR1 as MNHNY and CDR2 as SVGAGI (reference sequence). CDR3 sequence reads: CASSYRQGANGYTF. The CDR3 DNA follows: TGTGCCAGCAGTTATAGGCAGGGGGCAAATGGCTACACCTTC.

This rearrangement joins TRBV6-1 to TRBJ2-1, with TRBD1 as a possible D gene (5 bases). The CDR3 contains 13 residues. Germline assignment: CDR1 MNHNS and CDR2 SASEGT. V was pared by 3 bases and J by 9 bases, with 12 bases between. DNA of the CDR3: TGTGCCAGCAGTGATCCTCCCAGGGTTGAGCAGTTCTTC. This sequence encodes CASSDPPRVEQFF.

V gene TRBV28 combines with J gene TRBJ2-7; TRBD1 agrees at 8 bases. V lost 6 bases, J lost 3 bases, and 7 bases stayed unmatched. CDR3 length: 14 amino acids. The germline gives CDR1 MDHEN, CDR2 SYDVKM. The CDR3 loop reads CASSLQGVDYEQYF. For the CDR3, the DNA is TGTGCCAGCAGCTTACAGGGGGTGGACTACGAGCAGTACTTC. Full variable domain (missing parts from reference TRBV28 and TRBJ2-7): DVKVTQSSRYLVKRTGEKVFLECVQDMDHENMFWYRQDPGLGLRLIYFSYDVKMKEKGDIPEGYSVSREKKERFSLILESASTNQTSMYLCASSLQGVDYEQYFGPGTRLTVT.

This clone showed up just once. CDR3 DNA sequence: TGTGCCAGCAGCGTAGCAGGGGGCCTAGAGGCTGGCTACACCTTC. Translation: CASSVAGGLEAGYTF. The V call is TRBV9, the J call TRBJ1-2, with 8 bases identical to TRBD1. Germline CDR1 is SGDLS and CDR2 is YYNGEE. The CDR3 consists of 15 residues. The V segment lost 0 bases and the J segment 7 bases; nucleotides outside the gene matches: 8. Looking up the rest from reference TRBV9 and TRBJ1-2 gives the full variable domain: DSGVTQTPKHLITATGQRVTLRCSPRSGDLSVYWYQQSLDQGLQFLIQYYNGEERAKGNILERFSAQQFPDLHSELNLSSLELGDSALYFCASSVAGGLEAGYTFGSGTRLTVV.

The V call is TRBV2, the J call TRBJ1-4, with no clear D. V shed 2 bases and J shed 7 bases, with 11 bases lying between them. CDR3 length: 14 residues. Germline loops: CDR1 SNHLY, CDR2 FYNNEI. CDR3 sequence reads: CASSEIVSAEKLFF. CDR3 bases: TGTGCCAGCAGTGAAATAGTGTCTGCTGAAAAACTGTTTTTT.

The CDR3 DNA follows: TGCGCCAGCAGCCAAGACCTCGCGGGGAACTACGAGCAGTACTTC. It yields the protein CASSQDLAGNYEQYF. The J gene is TRBJ2-7, the V gene TRBV4-1; D is perhaps TRBD2 (6 bases). Trimming took 0 bases from V and 3 from J, leaving 12 bases between them. Germline V gene sequence: CDR1 MGHRA, CDR2 YSYEKL. The CDR3 totals 15 residues.

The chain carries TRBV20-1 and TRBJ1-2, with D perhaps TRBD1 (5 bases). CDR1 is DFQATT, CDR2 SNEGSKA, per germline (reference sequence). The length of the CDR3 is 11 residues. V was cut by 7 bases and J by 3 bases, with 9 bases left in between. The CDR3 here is CSGRVDYGYTF. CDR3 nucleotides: TGCAGTGGCAGGGTTGACTATGGCTACACCTTC.

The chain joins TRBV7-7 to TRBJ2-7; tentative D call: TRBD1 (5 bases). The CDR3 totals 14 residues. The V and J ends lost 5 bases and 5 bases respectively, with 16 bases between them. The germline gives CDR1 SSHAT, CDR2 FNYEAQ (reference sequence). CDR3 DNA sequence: TGTGCCAGCAGCCCCGTTTATGGGGCCGACGAGCAGTACTTC. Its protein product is CASSPVYGADEQYF. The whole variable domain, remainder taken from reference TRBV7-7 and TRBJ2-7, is GAGVSQSPRYKVTKRGQDVTLRCDPISSHATLYWYQQALGQGPEFLTYFNYEAQPDKSGLPSDRFSAERPEGSISTLTIQRTEQRDSAMYRCASSPVYGADEQYFGPGTRLTVT.

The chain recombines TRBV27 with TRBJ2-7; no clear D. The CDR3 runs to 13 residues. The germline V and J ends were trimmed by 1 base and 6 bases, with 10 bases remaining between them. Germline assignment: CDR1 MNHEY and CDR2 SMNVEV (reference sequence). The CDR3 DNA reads TGTGCCAGCAGTTTATTTCTAAGGTCCGAGCAGTACTTC. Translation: CASSLFLRSEQYF.

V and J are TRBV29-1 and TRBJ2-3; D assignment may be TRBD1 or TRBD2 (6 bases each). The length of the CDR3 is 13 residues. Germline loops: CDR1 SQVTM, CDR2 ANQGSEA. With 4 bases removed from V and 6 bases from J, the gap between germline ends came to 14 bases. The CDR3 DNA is TGCAGCGTTGCCGGGACACGGGGGGATACGCAGTATTTT. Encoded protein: CSVAGTRGDTQYF.

CDR3 sequence: CASSVTGNTEAFF. The CDR3, as DNA: TGTGCCAGCAGTGTAACAGGGAACACTGAAGCTTTCTTT. The chain employs TRBV6-1 and TRBJ1-1, with a possible D match to TRBD1 (5 bases). The CDR3 extends over 13 amino acids. Per germline, CDR1 MNHNS and CDR2 SASEGT. Deletions cut 4 bases from V and 1 base from J, with 7 bases between.

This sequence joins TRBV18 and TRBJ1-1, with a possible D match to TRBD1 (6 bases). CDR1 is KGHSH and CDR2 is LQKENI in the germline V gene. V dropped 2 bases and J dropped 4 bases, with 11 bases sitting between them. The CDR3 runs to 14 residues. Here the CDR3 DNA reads TGTGCCAGCTCACCAGGGGGGCGGGTCACTGAAGCTTTCTTT. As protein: CASSPGGRVTEAFF. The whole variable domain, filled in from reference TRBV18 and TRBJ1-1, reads NAGVMQNPRHLVRRRGQEARLRCSPMKGHSHVYWYRQLPEEGLKFMVYLQKENIIDESGMPKERFSAEFPKEGPSILRIQQVVRGDSAAYFCASSPGGRVTEAFFGQGTRLTVV.

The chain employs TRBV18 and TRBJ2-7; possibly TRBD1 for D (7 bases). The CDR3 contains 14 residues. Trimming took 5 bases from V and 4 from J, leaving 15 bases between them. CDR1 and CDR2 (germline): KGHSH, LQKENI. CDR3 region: CASSAGQNFYEQYF. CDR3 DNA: TGTGCCAGCTCAGCGGGACAGAATTTTTACGAGCAGTACTTC.

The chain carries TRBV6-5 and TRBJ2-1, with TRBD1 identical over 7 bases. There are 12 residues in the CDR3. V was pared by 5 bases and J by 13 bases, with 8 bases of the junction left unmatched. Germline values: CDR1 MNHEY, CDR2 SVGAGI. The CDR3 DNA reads TGTGCCAGCAGTCAAGAGGGACAGTCACAGTTCTTC. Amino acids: CASSQEGQSQFF.

The DNA of the CDR3 is TGTGCCAGCAGTGTTGGGATCCACGAGCAGTACTTC. This encodes CASSVGIHEQYF. The chain links TRBV6-1 to TRBJ2-5; D remains ambiguous. The J call is in doubt because the DNA end fits TRBJ2-7 better. This CDR3 contains 12 residues. Germline loops: CDR1 MNHNS, CDR2 SASEGT.

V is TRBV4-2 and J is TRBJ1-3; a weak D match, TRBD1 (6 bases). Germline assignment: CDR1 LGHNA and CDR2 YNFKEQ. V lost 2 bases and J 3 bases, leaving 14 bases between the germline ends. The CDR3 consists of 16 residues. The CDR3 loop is CASSQSKRTVGNTIYF. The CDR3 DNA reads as TGTGCCAGCAGCCAAAGCAAGAGGACAGTTGGAAACACCATATATTTT.

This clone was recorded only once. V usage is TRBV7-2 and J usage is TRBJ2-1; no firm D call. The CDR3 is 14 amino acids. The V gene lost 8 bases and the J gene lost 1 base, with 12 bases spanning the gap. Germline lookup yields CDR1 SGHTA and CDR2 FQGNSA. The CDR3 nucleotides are TGTGCCAGCGATTTCTACGCGTCCTACAATGAGCAGTTCTTC. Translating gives CASDFYASYNEQFF.

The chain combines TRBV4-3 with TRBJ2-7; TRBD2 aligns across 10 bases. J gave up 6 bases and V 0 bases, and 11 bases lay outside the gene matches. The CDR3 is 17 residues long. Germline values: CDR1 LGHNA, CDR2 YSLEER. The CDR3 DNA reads TGCGCCAGCAGCCAAGAATTCAAAATAGCGGGGGGAAGCGAGCAGTACTTC. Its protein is CASSQEFKIAGGSEQYF.

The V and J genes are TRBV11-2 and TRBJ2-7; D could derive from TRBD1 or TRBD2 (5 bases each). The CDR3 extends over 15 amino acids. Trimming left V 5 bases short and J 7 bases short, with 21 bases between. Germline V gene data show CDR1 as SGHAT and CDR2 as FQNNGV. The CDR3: CASSLVSGTVREQYF. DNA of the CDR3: TGTGCCAGCAGCCTAGTGTCCGGGACGGTGAGAGAGCAGTACTTC.

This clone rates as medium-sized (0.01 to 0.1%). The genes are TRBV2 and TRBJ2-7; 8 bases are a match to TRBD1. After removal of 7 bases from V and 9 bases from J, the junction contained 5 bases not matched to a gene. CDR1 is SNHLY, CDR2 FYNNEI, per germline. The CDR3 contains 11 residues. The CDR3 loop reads CASKQGTGQYF. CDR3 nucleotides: TGTGCCAGCAAACAGGGGACAGGGCAGTACTTC.